Sequencing of this TCR beta chain was carried out in a study of T cells after yellow fever vaccination. The 5'RACE template-switching step produced TCR cDNA and added a universal primer site and UMIs. TCRdb reprocessed the 5' RACE reads via MiXCR and lists one record per CDR3 protein. The sample lists roughly 500,000 distinct CDR3 sequences, 15% to 20% occurring once. This clonotype turned up a few times. The antigen remains undetermined. This CDR3 has 12 amino acids. Germline V gene lookup returns CDR1 LNHNV and CDR2 YYDKDF (reference sequence). V gave up 8 bases and J gave up 6 bases, with 12 bases separating them. Study results and limitations: Peaking faster, on day 5 versus 15, the secondary response was nonetheless weaker. Only a small proportion of the clonotypes turned up in both the CD4 and the CD8 compartments, likely arising from convergent recombination.

The sample here was PBMCs, taken 15 days after the yellow fever booster vaccination. This TCR came from a man aged 30-40 years who received the YFV17D yellow fever vaccine. The chain has TRBV15 and TRBJ2-3; a possible D gene is TRBD2 (5 bases). In nucleotides, the CDR3 is TGTGCCACCGGACTTCGTGAGGATACGCAGTATTTT. Its translation is CATGLREDTQYF.